A selection of T cell receptor beta chains follows, all from one sample in a study of shared clonotypes between healthy human individuals. Using immunoSEQ multiplex PCR, the repertoire was profiled, and TCRdb retains in-frame clones only, with some absent. The sample lists some 2,000,000 clones, roughly 95% occurring once. Sample: naive CD8+ T cells sorted from blood. These receptors were obtained from a man aged 18 to 30 in good health. The CDR3 runs from the conserved cysteine through the conserved F or W. The order of the fields is J gene, clone size, V gene, D gene, CDR3 DNA, CDR3 protein. A D gene is named only where the DNA matches it firmly. The size entry is marked missing in some rows and otherwise reads once, few, many or a size class.

TRBJ2-7,.,TRBV7-9,.,TGTGCCAGCAGCCCCCTTGAGGACAGCGCCTACGAGCAGTACTTC,CASSPLEDSAYEQYF
TRBJ2-1,.,TRBV6-5,TRBD1,TGTGCCAGCACCACAGGGGTGGGCAATGAGCAGTTCTTC,CASTTGVGNEQFF
TRBJ2-3,few,TRBV5-1,.,TGCGCCAGCAGCTTGGCCCCTACAGGGAGTGGGGATACGCAGTATTTT,CASSLAPTGSGDTQYF
TRBJ2-7,.,TRBV4-1,TRBD1,TGCGCCAGCAGCCAAGGGACAGGGGGTAGCGAGCAGTACTTC,CASSQGTGGSEQYF
TRBJ2-7,.,TRBV13,TRBD1,TGTGCCAGCAGCTCCGGGACAGGGCTAAGGGAGCAGTACTTC,CASSSGTGLREQYF
TRBJ2-3,.,TRBV4-3,.,TGCGCCAGCAGCCAAGAGGTTCCCGGGAGCACAGATACGCAGTATTTT,CASSQEVPGSTDTQYF
TRBJ1-2,.,TRBV6-6,.,TGTGCCAGCAGTTACTCGGGCTCTGGGTACTATGGCTACACCTTC,CASSYSGSGYYGYTF
TRBJ2-5,.,TRBV29-1,.,TGCAGCGTTGAAGAGTCCGGGACACACCAAGAGACCCAGTACTTC,CSVEESGTHQETQYF
TRBJ2-7,.,TRBV30,.,TGTGCCTTAAGTTGGGCTCCATCCCTTAGTCCCTCCTACGAGCAGTACTTC,CALSWAPSLSPSYEQYF
TRBJ2-7,.,TRBV4-1,.,TGCGCCAGCAGCCAAGGACAGTCTTCCTACGAGCAGTACTTC,CASSQGQSSYEQYF
TRBJ2-7,.,TRBV4-3,.,TGCGCCAGCAGCCAAGATCTGATGGCTAGTGGGTTGCAGCAGTACTTC,CASSQDLMASGLQQYF
TRBJ1-6,.,TRBV2,TRBD1,TGTGCCACCGAAGGAAGGAATTTGGGACAGATCTTT,CATEGRNLGQIF
TRBJ1-1,.,TRBV6-1,.,TGTGCCAGCAGTCGGGTCCTAAACACTGAAGCTTTCTTT,CASSRVLNTEAFF
TRBJ2-7,.,TRBV2,.,TGTGCCAGCAGTGATGGGGATACCTACGAGCAGTACTTC,CASSDGDTYEQYF
TRBJ2-2,.,TRBV27,.,TGTGCCAGCAGTTTATTGTCCCCGAGGACCGGGGAGCTGTTTTTT,CASSLLSPRTGELFF
TRBJ2-1,.,TRBV11-2,.,TGTGCCAGCAGCTTAATTGACTACCCCTCCTACAATGAGCAGTTCTTC,CASSLIDYPSYNEQFF
TRBJ1-1,.,TRBV4-1,.,TGCGCCAGCAGCCCAAATCAGGGAGTTACTGAAGCTTTCTTT,CASSPNQGVTEAFF
TRBJ2-7,.,TRBV6-5,.,TGTGCCAGCAACGATCAGGGCTACGAGCAGTACTTC,CASNDQGYEQYF
TRBJ1-1,.,TRBV19,.,TGTGCCAGTAGTATAGATCCGGCTGGCTACACTGAAGCTTTCTTT,CASSIDPAGYTEAFF
TRBJ2-5,.,TRBV6-1,TRBD2,TGTGCCAGCACGATTAGCGGGGGCTGGGGGGAGACCCAGTACTTC,CASTISGGWGETQYF
TRBJ1-5,.,TRBV5-6,.,TGTGCCAGCAGCTTAAGCGTTACTAGCAATCAGCCCCAGCATTTT,CASSLSVTSNQPQHF
TRBJ2-7,.,TRBV7-9,.,TGTGCCAGCAGCCCATCCCTGTTATACGAGCAGTACTTC,CASSPSLLYEQYF
TRBJ1-6,.,TRBV5-1,.,TGCGCCAGCAGCTTGGAAGGGACACCTCCGGAAGGCTCCTATAATTCACCCCTCCACTTT,CASSLEGTPPEGSYNSPLHF
TRBJ2-1,.,TRBV9,.,TGTGCCAGCAGCCTAGAGACATACAATGAGCAGTTCTTC,CASSLETYNEQFF
TRBJ2-5,.,TRBV11-2,.,TGTGCCAGCAGCTTTAGCGACCAGACCCAGTACTTC,CASSFSDQTQYF
TRBJ2-2,.,TRBV18,TRBD2,TGTGCCAGCTCACCCGGACTAGCGGGGCACCTTAACACCGGGGAGCTGTTTTTT,CASSPGLAGHLNTGELFF
TRBJ2-7,once,TRBV19,.,TGTGCCAGTAGTAATACAAGGGGGGAGCAGTACTTC,CASSNTRGEQYF
TRBJ2-7,.,TRBV18,.,TGTGCCAGCTCACCGCTGAGCGGGGAGCAGTACTTC,CASSPLSGEQYF
TRBJ1-1,.,TRBV4-1,.,TGCGCCAGCAGCCAAGATGGGACGACTTACACCGAAGCTTTCTTT,CASSQDGTTYTEAFF
TRBJ1-2,.,TRBV7-9,TRBD1,TGTGCCAGCAGCTTTCCGGGACAGGGGTTTTTTGGCTACACCTTC,CASSFPGQGFFGYTF
TRBJ1-6,once,TRBV5-4,.,TGTGCCAGCAGTTCTGGGGGGAGCTCCTATAATTCACCCCTCCACTTT,CASSSGGSSYNSPLHF
TRBJ1-1,.,TRBV27,TRBD1,TGTGCCAGCAGTTTGCAGGGGGGCACTGAAGCTTTCTTT,CASSLQGGTEAFF